Following are 27 T cell receptor beta chains from one sample sequenced in a study of monozygotic twins with inflammatory bowel disease (dated 2019 in TCRdb). The protocol used for the library was 5' RACE. The sample was run on an Illumina HiSeq 2500. TCRdb reprocessed the public reads and reports one entry per CDR3 protein sequence, without DNA. The sample has some 400,000 distinct CDR3 sequences on record. The ten largest clones represent about 2.6% of the sample. The sequenced material came from blood. The receptor set was obtained from a human donor with ulcerative colitis or Crohn's disease, or a healthy co-twin of an affected twin (not recorded which).

The chain combines TRBV5-4 with TRBJ1-2; the D gene TCRdb calls, TRBD1, cannot be checked with no DNA. The CDR3 consists of 16 residues. Germline assignment: CDR1 SGHNT and CDR2 YYREEE (reference sequence). This CDR3 is CASSLKARVGIYGYTF. Full variable domain (missing parts from reference TRBV5-4 and TRBJ1-2): ETGVTQSPTHLIKTRGQQVTLRCSSQSGHNTVSWYQQALGQGPQFIFQYYREEENGRGNFPPRFSGLQFPNYSSELNVNALELDDSALYLCASSLKARVGIYGYTFGSGTRLTVV.

The genes are TRBV19 and TRBJ2-1; the TRBD2 assignment by TCRdb is unverifiable without DNA. Germline assignment: CDR1 LNHDA and CDR2 SQIVND (reference sequence). CDR3 length equals 15 residues. The CDR3 region is CASSARTSGNNEQFF.

The genes are TRBV25-1 and TRBJ1-2; absent DNA, TCRdb's TRBD1 call cannot be checked. CDR3 length equals 16 residues. The germline V gene encodes CDR1 MGHDK and CDR2 SYGVNS. CDR3 sequence: CASRETGTGLFSGYTF.

V and J are TRBV10-3 and TRBJ1-2. This CDR3 comprises 13 residues. Per germline, CDR1 ENHRY and CDR2 SYGVKD. CDR3 amino acids: CAISEGPNYGYTF.

The chain is built from TRBV12-3 or TRBV12-4 and TRBJ2-1; checking the TCRdb D call of TRBD2 is not possible without DNA. The CDR3 totals 14 residues. CDR3 loop: CASSLASGLDEQFF.

This chain joins TRBV6-5 and TRBJ2-5; TCRdb indicates TRBD2, and absent DNA this call remains unverified. There are 16 residues in the CDR3. Per the germline V gene, CDR1 is MNHEY and CDR2 is SVGAGI. The CDR3 protein is CASSLGLNDDQETQYF.

This chain uses TRBV27 with TRBJ2-1. Looked up from germline, CDR1 is MNHEY and CDR2 is SMNVEV (reference sequence). This CDR3 has 14 amino acids. This chain's CDR3 is CASSQTSAYNEQFF.

This sequence joins TRBV28 and TRBJ2-7; the D call from TCRdb, TRBD1, cannot be confirmed without DNA. This CDR3 region has 14 residues. Germline lookup yields CDR1 MDHEN and CDR2 SYDVKM. CDR3 in amino acids: CASRRQFSSYEQYF.

The V call is TRBV20-1, the J call TRBJ1-4; absent DNA, TCRdb's TRBD1 call cannot be checked. CDR3 length equals 18 residues. Germline CDR1 and CDR2: DFQATT and SNEGSKA (reference sequence). This CDR3 reads CSARDRWGETGSLGKLFF.

J is TRBJ2-5 and V is TRBV11-2; the D gene TCRdb calls, TRBD1, cannot be checked with no DNA. In germline, CDR1 is SGHAT, CDR2 FQNNGV. The CDR3 length is 17 residues. The CDR3 loop reads CASSLDPPAGGGETQYF.

J is TRBJ1-1 and V is TRBV29-1; the D call of TRBD1 rests on TCRdb alone, since no DNA is present to check it. The CDR3 runs 13 residues. The germline CDR1 and CDR2 sequences are SQVTM and ANQGSEA. CDR3 loop: CSVGQGVRTEAFF.

The CDR3 here is CASSYGTSGADTQYF. The chain recombines TRBV23-1 with TRBJ2-3; TCRdb's D call, TRBD2, is unchecked because there is no DNA. TRBV23-1 is noted as an ORF with a role that remains uncertain. The CDR3 runs 15 residues.

This chain joins TRBV19 and TRBJ2-6. Germline values: CDR1 LNHDA, CDR2 SQIVND (reference sequence). The CDR3 length is 15 residues. CDR3 loop: CASSIIGAGANVLTF. Full variable domain (rest looked up from reference TRBV19 and TRBJ2-6): DGGITQSPKYLFRKEGQNVTLSCEQNLNHDAMYWYRQDPGQGLRLIYYSQIVNDFQKGDIAEGYSVSREKKESFPLTVTSAQKNPTAFYLCASSIIGAGANVLTFGAGSRLTVL.

The chain links TRBV19 to TRBJ1-1. The CDR3 loop spans 13 amino acids. CDR1 and CDR2 from the germline V gene are LNHDA and SQIVND (reference sequence). This chain's CDR3 is CASGGGPGTEAFF.

The rearrangement links TRBV30 to TRBJ2-2; TCRdb reports TRBD2, a call that lacks DNA to check it against. The CDR3 consists of 14 residues. In germline, CDR1 is GTSNPN, CDR2 SVGIG (reference sequence). The CDR3 is CAWSLGGGTGELFF.

V is TRBV20-1 and J is TRBJ2-2; TCRdb's D gene call, TRBD1, goes unchecked for lack of DNA. Germline assignment: CDR1 DFQATT and CDR2 SNEGSKA (reference sequence). The CDR3 is 14 residues long. The CDR3 protein is CSAALGVNTGELFF.

CDR3 protein: CASSSTAESEKLFF. The V and J genes are TRBV2 and TRBJ1-4. Germline V gene lookup returns CDR1 SNHLY and CDR2 FYNNEI. This CDR3 is built from 14 residues.

V usage is TRBV28 and J usage is TRBJ2-1. CDR1 and CDR2 (germline): MDHEN, SYDVKM. The CDR3 spans 12 residues. The CDR3 here is CASSPRLYEQFF.

This chain connects TRBV6-6 to TRBJ1-5. The CDR3 extends over 12 amino acids. The germline gives CDR1 MNHNY, CDR2 SVGAGI (reference sequence). CDR3 sequence: CASREGDQPQHF.

This chain uses TRBV19 with TRBJ1-1. The CDR3 spans 12 residues. CDR1 LNHDA and CDR2 SQIVND come from the germline V gene (reference sequence). This CDR3 is CASSIDGTEAFF.

V is TRBV4-3 and J is TRBJ1-2; as DNA is missing, the TRBD1 call by TCRdb cannot be tested. There are 13 residues in the CDR3. Germline V gene sequence: CDR1 LGHNA, CDR2 YSLEER. The CDR3 region is CASSQDRGGGYAF.

This chain uses TRBV20-1 with TRBJ1-5. CDR3 length equals 15 residues. Germline-derived CDR1 and CDR2 are DFQATT and SNEGSKA (reference sequence). The CDR3 reads CSAAAGRYSNQPQHF.

The V call is TRBV5-1, the J call TRBJ2-5; TCRdb selects TRBD1, and the lack of DNA leaves this call unchecked. The CDR3 contains 13 residues. The germline V gene encodes CDR1 SGHRS and CDR2 YFSETQ. CDR3 sequence reads: CASTRDNEETQYF.

V gene TRBV10-3 combines with J gene TRBJ2-3; TCRdb's D call, TRBD2, is unchecked because there is no DNA. The CDR3 runs 15 residues. Germline V lookup: CDR1 ENHRY, CDR2 SYGVKD. CDR3: CAISGGLSKGDTQYF.

The chain recombines TRBV5-4 with TRBJ2-5; TCRdb's D call, TRBD1, is unchecked because there is no DNA. The CDR3 runs 14 residues. CDR1 and CDR2 (germline): SGHNT, YYREEE (reference sequence). CDR3 loop: CASSLKGRGETQYF.

The chain recombines TRBV7-9 with TRBJ2-5; TCRdb indicates TRBD1, and absent DNA this call remains unverified. From germline, CDR1 is SEHNR and CDR2 FQNEAQ (reference sequence). This CDR3 is 16 amino acids long. This chain's CDR3 is CASSPRAAGGLETQYF.

The chain links TRBV19 to TRBJ1-6. This CDR3 has 15 residues. CDR1 and CDR2 from the germline V gene are LNHDA and SQIVND (reference sequence). The CDR3 loop is CASSLGTDYNSPLHF.